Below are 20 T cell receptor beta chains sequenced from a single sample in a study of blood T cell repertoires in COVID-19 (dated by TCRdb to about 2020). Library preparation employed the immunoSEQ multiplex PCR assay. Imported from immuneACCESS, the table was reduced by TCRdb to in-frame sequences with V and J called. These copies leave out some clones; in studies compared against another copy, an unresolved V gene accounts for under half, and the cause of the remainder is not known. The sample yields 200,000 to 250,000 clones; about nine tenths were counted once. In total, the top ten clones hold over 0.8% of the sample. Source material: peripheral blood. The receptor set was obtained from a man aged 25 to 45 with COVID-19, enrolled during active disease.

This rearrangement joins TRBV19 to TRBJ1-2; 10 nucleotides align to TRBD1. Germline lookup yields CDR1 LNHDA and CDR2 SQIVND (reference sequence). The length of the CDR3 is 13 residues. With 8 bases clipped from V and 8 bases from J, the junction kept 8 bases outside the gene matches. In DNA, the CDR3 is TGTGCCAGTTCCTGGACAGGGGGTAGCGGCTACACCTTC. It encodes CASSWTGGSGYTF.

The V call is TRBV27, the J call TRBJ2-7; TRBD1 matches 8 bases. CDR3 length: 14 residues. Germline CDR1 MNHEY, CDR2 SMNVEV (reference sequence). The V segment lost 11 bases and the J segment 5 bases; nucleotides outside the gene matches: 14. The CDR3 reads CARVPTGAIHEQYF. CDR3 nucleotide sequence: TGTGCCCGAGTTCCGACAGGGGCGATCCACGAGCAGTACTTC.

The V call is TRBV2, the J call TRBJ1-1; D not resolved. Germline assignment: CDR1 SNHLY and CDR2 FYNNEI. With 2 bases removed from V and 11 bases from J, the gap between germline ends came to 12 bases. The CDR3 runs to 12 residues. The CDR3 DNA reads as TGTGCCAGCAGTGAACAGTTGGTGCGGGCTTTCTTT. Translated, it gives CASSEQLVRAFF.

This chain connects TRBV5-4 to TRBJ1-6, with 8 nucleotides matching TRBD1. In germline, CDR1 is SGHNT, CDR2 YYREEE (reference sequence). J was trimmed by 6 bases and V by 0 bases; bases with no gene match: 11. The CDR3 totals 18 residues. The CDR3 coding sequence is TGTGCCAGCAGCTTGGAATGGGGAACTGGACAGGGTAATTCACCCCTCCACTTT. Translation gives CASSLEWGTGQGNSPLHF. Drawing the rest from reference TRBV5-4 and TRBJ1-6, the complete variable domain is ETGVTQSPTHLIKTRGQQVTLRCSSQSGHNTVSWYQQALGQGPQFIFQYYREEENGRGNFPPRFSGLQFPNYSSELNVNALELDDSALYLCASSLEWGTGQGNSPLHFGNGTRLTVT.

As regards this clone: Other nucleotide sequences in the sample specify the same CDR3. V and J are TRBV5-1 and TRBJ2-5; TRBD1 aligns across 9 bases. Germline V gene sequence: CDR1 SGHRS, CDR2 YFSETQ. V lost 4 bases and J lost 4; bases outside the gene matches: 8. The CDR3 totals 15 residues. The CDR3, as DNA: TGCGCCAGCAGCCTGGGGGACAGGGATGGAGAGACCCAGTACTTC. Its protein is CASSLGDRDGETQYF. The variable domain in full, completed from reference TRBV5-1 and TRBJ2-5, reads KAGVTQTPRYLIKTRGQQVTLSCSPISGHRSVSWYQQTPGQGLQFLFEYFSETQRNKGNFPGRFSGRQFSNSRSEMNVSTLELGDSALYLCASSLGDRDGETQYFGPGTRLLVL.

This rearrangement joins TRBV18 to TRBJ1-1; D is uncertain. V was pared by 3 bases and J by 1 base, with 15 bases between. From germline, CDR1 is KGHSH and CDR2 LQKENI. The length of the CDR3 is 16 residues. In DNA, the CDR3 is TGTGCCAGCTCACCCCATAAGGCAGGAACGAACACTGAAGCTTTCTTT. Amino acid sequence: CASSPHKAGTNTEAFF.

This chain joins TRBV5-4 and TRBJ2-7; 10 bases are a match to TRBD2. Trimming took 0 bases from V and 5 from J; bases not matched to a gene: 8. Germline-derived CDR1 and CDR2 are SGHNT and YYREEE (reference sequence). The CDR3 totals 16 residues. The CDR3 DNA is TGTGCCAGCAGCTTGGAGGCTAGCGGGGGCAGGGACGAGCAGTACTTC. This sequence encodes CASSLEASGGRDEQYF.

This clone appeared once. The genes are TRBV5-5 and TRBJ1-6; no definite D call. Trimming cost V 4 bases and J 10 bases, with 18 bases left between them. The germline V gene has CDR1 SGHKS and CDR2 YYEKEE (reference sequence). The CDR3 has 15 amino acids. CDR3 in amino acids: CASSPEGAGESPLHF. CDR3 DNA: TGTGCCAGCAGCCCGGAAGGTGCGGGTGAATCACCCCTCCACTTT.

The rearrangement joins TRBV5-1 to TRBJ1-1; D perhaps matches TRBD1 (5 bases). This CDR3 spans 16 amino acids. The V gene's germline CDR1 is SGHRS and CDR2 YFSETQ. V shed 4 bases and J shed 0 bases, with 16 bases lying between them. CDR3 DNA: TGCGCCAGCAGCCCCACAGGAGTTACTATGAACACTGAAGCTTTCTTT. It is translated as CASSPTGVTMNTEAFF.

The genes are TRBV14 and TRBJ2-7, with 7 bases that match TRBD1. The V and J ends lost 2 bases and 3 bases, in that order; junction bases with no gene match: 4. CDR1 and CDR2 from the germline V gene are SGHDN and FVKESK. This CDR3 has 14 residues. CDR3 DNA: TGTGCCAGCAGCCAATGGCAGGGGGTCTACGAGCAGTACTTC. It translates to CASSQWQGVYEQYF.

The DNA of the CDR3 is TGTGCCAGCTCCCGCGGGGGGGGGTACGATCAGCCCCAGCATTTT. It yields the protein CASSRGGGYDQPQHF. The chain has TRBV6-5 and TRBJ1-5, with D possibly matching TRBD1 (5 bases). Trimming left V 8 bases short and J 5 bases short, with 19 bases between. This CDR3 region has 15 residues. CDR1 is MNHEY, CDR2 SVGAGI, per germline.

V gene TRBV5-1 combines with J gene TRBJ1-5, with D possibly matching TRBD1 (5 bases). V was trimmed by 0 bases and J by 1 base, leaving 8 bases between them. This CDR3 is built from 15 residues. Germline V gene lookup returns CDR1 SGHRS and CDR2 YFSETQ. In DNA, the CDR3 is TGCGCCAGCAGCTTGGGGGGCCGGAGCAATCAGCCCCAGCATTTT. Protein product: CASSLGGRSNQPQHF. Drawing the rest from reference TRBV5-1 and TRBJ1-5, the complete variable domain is KAGVTQTPRYLIKTRGQQVTLSCSPISGHRSVSWYQQTPGQGLQFLFEYFSETQRNKGNFPGRFSGRQFSNSRSEMNVSTLELGDSALYLCASSLGGRSNQPQHFGDGTRLSIL.

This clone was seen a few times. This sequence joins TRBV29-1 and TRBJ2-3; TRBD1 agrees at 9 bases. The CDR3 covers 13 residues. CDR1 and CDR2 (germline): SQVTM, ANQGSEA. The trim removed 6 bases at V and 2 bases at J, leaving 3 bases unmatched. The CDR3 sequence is CSVGTGLTDTQYF. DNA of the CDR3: TGCAGCGTAGGGACAGGGCTCACAGATACGCAGTATTTT.

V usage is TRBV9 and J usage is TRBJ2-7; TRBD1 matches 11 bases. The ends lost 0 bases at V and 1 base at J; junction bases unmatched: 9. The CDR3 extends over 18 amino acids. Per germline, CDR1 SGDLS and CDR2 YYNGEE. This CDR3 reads CASSVGKRGTGGSYEQYF. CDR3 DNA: TGTGCCAGCAGCGTAGGGAAGCGCGGGACAGGGGGATCCTACGAGCAGTACTTC. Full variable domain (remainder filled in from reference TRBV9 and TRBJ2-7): DSGVTQTPKHLITATGQRVTLRCSPRSGDLSVYWYQQSLDQGLQFLIQYYNGEERAKGNILERFSAQQFPDLHSELNLSSLELGDSALYFCASSVGKRGTGGSYEQYFGPGTRLTVT.

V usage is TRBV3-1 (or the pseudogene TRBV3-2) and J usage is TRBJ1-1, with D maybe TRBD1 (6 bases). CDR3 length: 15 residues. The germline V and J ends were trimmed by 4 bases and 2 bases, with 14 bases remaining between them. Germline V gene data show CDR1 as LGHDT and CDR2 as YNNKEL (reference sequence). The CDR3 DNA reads TGTGCCAGCAGCCCCACAGGGATGGGAAACACTGAAGCTTTCTTT. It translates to CASSPTGMGNTEAFF.

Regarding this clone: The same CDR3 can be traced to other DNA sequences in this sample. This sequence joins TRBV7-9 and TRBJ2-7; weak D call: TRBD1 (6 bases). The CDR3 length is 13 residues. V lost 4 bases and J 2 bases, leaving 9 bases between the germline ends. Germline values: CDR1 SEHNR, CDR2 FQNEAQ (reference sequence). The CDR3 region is CASSSRGTYEQYF. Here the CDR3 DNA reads TGTGCCAGCAGCTCCAGGGGTACCTACGAGCAGTACTTC.

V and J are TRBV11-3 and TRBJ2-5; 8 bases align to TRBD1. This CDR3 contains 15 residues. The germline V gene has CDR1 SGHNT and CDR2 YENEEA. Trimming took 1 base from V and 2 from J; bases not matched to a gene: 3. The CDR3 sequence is CASSLAGGAQETQYF. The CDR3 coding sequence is TGTGCCAGCAGCTTAGCAGGGGGCGCGCAAGAGACCCAGTACTTC.

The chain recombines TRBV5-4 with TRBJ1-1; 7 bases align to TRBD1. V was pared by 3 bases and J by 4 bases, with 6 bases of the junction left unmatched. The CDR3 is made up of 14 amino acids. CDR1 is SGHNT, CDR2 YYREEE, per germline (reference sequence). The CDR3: CASSSRGSSTEAFF. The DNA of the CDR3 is TGTGCCAGCAGCTCCAGGGGGAGTAGCACTGAAGCTTTCTTT.

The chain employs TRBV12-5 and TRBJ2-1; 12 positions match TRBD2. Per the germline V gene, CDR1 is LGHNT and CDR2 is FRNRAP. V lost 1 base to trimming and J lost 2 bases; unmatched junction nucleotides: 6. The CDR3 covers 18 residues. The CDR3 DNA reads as TGTGCTAGTGGTTTGGCACCGGCTAGCGGGGGGGCCTACAATGAGCAGTTCTTC. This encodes CASGLAPASGGAYNEQFF. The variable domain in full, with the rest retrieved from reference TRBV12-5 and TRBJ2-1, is DARVTQTPRHKVTEMGQEVTMRCQPILGHNTVFWYRQTMMQGLELLAYFRNRAPLDDSGMPKDRFSAEMPDATLATLKIQPSEPRDSAVYFCASGLAPASGGAYNEQFFGPGTRLTVL.

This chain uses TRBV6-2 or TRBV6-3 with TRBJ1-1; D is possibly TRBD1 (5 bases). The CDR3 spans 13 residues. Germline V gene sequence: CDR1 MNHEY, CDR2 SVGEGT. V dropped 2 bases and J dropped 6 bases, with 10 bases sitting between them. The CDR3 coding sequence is TGTGCCAGCAGTTACGGGGCGGCGGCTGAAGCTTTCTTT. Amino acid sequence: CASSYGAAAEAFF.